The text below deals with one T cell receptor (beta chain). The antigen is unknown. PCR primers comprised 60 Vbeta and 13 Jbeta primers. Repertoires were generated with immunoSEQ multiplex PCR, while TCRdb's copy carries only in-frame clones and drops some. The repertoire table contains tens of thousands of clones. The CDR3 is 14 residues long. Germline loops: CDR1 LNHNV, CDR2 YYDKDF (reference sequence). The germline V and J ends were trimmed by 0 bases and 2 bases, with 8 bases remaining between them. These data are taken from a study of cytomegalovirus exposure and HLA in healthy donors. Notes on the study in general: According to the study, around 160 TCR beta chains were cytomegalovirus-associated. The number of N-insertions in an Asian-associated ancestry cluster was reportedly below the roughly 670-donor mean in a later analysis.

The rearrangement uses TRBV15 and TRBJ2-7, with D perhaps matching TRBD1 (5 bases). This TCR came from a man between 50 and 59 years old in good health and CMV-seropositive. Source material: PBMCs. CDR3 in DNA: TGTGCCACCAGCAGAGATCAGGGAACCTACGAGCAGTACTTC. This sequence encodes CATSRDQGTYEQYF.